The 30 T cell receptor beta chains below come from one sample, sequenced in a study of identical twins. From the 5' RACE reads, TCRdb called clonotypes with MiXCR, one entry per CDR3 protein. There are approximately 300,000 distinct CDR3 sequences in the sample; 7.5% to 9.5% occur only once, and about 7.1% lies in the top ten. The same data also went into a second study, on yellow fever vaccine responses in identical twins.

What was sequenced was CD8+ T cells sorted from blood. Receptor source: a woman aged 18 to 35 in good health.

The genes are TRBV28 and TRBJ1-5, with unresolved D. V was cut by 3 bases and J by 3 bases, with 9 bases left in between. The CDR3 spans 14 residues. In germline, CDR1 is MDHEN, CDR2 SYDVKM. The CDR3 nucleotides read TGTGCCAGCAGTTTTCACAGTTACAATCAGCCCCAGCATTTT. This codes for CASSFHSYNQPQHF.

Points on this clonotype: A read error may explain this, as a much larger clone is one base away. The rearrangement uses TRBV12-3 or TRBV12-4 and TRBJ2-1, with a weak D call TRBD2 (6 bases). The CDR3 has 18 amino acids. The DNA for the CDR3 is TGTGCCATCAGTTTATCTAGCGCTCGCCTAGAATCCTACAATGAGCAGTTCTTC. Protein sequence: CAISLSSARLESYNEQFF.

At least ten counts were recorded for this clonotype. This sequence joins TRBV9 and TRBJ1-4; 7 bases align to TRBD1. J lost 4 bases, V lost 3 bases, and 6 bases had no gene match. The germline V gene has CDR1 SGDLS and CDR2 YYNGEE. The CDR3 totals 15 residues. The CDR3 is CASSAGTAHNEKLFF. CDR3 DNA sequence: TGTGCCAGCAGCGCGGGGACAGCCCATAATGAAAAACTGTTTTTT.

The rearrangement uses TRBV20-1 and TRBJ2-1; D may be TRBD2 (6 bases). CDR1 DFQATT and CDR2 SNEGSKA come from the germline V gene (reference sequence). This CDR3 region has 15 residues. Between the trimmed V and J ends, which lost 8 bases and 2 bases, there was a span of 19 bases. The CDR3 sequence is CSPLGRGATYNEQFF. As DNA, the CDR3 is TGCAGTCCCCTCGGGCGCGGGGCCACCTACAATGAGCAGTTCTTC.

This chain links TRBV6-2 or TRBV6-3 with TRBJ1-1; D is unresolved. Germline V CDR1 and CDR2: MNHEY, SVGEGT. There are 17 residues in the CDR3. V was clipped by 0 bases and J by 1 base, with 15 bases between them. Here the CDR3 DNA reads TGTGCCAGCAGTTACTCTGGCAGTTCGCGATGGAACACTGAAGCTTTCTTT. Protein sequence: CASSYSGSSRWNTEAFF.

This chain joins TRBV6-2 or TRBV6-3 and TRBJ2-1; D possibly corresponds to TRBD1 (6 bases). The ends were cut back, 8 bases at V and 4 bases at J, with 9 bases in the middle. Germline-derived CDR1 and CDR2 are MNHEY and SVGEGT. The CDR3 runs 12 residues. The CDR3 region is CASGTGYNEQFF. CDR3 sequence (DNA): TGTGCCAGCGGAACAGGGTACAATGAGCAGTTCTTC.

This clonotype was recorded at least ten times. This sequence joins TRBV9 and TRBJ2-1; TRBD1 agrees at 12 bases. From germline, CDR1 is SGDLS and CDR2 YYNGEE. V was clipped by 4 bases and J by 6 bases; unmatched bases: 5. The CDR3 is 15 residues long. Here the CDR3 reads CASSPWDRGLNEQFF. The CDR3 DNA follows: TGTGCCAGCAGCCCCTGGGACAGGGGGCTCAATGAGCAGTTCTTC.

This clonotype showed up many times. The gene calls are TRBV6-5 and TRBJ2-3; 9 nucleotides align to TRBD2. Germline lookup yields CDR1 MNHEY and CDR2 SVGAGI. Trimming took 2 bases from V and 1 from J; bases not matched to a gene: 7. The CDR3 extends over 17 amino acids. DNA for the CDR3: TGTGCCAGCAGTTACCCCCTAGCGGGGATACGCACAGATACGCAGTATTTT. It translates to CASSYPLAGIRTDTQYF.

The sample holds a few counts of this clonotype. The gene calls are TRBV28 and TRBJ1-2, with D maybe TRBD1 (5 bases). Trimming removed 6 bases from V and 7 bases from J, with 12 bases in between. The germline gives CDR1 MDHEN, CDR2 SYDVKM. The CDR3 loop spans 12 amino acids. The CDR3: CASRRDGLGYTF. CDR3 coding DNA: TGTGCCAGCAGACGGGACGGGCTTGGCTACACCTTC.

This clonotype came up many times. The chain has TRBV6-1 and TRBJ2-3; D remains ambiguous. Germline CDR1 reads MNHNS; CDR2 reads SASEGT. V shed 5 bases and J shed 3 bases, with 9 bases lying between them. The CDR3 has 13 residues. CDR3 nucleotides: TGTGCCAGCAGTCAACCCCAAACAGATACGCAGTATTTT. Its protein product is CASSQPQTDTQYF.

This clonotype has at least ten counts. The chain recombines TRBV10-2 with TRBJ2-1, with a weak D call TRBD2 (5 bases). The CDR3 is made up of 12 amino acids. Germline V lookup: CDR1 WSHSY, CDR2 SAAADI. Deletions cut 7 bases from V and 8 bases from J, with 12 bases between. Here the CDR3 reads CASNLLGDEQFF. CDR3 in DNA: TGCGCCAGCAACCTACTCGGGGATGAGCAGTTCTTC.

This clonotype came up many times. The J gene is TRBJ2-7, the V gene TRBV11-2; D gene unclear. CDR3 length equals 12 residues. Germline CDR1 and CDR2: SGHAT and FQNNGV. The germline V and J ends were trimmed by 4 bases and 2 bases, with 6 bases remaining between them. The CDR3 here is CASSWVPYEQYF. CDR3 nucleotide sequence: TGTGCCAGCAGCTGGGTTCCCTACGAGCAGTACTTC.

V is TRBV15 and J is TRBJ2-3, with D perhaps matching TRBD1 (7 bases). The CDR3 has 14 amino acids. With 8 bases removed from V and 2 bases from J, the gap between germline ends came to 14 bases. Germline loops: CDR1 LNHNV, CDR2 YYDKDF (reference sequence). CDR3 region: CATSQGEATDTQYF. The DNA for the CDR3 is TGTGCCACCTCGCAGGGGGAGGCCACAGATACGCAGTATTTT.

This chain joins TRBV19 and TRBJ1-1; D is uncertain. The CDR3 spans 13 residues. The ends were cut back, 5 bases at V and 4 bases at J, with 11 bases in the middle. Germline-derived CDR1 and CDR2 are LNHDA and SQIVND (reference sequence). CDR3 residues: CASSPRHGTEAFF. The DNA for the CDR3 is TGTGCCAGTAGTCCCCGACATGGCACTGAAGCTTTCTTT.

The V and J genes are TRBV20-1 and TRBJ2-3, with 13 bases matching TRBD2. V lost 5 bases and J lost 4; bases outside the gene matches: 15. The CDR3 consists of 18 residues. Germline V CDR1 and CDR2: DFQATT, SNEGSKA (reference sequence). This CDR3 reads CSAPPDWTSGSWPDTQYF. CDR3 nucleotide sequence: TGCAGTGCTCCTCCGGACTGGACTAGCGGGAGCTGGCCAGATACGCAGTATTTT.

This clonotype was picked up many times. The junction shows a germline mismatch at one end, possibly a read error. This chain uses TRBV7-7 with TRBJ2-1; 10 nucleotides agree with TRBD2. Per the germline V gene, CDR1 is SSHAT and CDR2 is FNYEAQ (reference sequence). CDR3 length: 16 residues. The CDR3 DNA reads TGTGCTAGCAGCTTACGTACTAGCGGGAACGTAAATGAGCAGTTCTTC. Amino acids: CASSLRTSGNVNEQFF.

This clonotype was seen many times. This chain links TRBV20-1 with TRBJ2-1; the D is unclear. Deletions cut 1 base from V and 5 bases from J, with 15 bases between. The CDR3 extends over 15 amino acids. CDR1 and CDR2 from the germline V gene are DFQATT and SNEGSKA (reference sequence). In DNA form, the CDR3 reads TGCAGTGCTAGAGGACTTATCCACCCCGACAATGAGCAGTTCTTC. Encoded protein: CSARGLIHPDNEQFF.

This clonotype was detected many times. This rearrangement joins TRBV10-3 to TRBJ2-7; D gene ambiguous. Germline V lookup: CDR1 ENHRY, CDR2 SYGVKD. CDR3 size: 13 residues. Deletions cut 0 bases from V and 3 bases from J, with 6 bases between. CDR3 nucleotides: TGTGCCATCAGTGAGTCGGCTCTCTACGAGCAGTACTTC. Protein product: CAISESALYEQYF.

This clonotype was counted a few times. CDR3 loop: CASSPLDRAGEVNEQFF. The CDR3 bases are TGCGCCAGCAGCCCTCTGGATAGGGCGGGAGAGGTGAATGAGCAGTTCTTC. The chain has TRBV4-3 and TRBJ2-1, with 7 bases that match TRBD2. Germline-derived CDR1 and CDR2 are LGHNA and YSLEER. This CDR3 spans 17 amino acids. Unmatched junction bases numbered 16, after V lost 4 bases and J lost 7 bases.

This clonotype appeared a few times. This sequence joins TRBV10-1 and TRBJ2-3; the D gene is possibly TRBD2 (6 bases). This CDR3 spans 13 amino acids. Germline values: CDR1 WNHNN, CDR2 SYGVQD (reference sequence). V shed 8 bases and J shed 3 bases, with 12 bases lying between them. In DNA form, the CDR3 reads TGCGCCAGCTCTTCTAGCGAGACAGATACGCAGTATTTT. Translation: CASSSSETDTQYF.

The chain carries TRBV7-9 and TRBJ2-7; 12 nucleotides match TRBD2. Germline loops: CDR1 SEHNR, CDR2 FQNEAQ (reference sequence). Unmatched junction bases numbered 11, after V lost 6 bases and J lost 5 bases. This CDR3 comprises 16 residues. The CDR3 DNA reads TGTGCCAGCAGTTCCCTAGCGGGAGGGCCGGATGACGAGCAGTACTTC. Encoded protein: CASSSLAGGPDDEQYF.

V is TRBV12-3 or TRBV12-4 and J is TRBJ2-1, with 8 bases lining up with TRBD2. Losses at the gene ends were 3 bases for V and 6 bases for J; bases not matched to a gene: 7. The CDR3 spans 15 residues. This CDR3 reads CASSFPGGPFNEQFF. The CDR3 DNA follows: TGTGCCAGCAGTTTTCCGGGGGGGCCTTTCAATGAGCAGTTCTTC.

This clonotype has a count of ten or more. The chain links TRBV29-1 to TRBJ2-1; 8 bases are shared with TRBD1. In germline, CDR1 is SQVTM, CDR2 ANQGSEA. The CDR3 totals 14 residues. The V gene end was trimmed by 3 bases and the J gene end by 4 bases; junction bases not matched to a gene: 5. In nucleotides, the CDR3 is TGCAGCGTTGAGCCGGGACAGGTGTACAATGAGCAGTTCTTC. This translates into CSVEPGQVYNEQFF.

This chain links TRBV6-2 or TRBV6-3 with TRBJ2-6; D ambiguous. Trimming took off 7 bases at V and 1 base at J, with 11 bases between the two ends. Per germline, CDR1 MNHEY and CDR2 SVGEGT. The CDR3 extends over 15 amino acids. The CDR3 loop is CASTPDGSGANVLTF. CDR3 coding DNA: TGTGCCAGCACCCCGGACGGATCTGGGGCCAACGTCCTGACTTTC.

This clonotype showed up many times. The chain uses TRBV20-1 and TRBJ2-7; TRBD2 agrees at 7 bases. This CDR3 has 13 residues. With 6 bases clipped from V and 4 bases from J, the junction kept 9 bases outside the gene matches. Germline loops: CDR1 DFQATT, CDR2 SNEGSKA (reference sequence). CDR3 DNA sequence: TGCAGTGCCGCGCGGGAGAACCGATACGAGCAGTACTTC. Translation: CSAARENRYEQYF.

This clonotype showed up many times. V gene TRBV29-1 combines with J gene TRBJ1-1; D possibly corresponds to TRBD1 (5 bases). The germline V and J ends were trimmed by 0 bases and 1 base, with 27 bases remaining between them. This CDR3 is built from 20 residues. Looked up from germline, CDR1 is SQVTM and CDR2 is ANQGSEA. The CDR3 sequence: CSVEDRIGAESGTGNTEAFF. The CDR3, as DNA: TGCAGCGTTGAAGATCGCATTGGGGCCGAGTCGGGGACGGGGAACACTGAAGCTTTCTTT. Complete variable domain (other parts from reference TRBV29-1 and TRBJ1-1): SAVISQKPSRDICQRGTSLTIQCQVDSQVTMMFWYRQQPGQSLTLIATANQGSEATYESGFVIDKFPISRPNLTFSTLTVSNMSPEDSSIYLCSVEDRIGAESGTGNTEAFFGQGTRLTVV.

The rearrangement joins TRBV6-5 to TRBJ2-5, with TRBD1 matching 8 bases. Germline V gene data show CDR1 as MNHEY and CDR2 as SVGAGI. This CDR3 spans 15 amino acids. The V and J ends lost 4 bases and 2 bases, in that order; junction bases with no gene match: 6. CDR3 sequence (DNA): TGTGCCAGCAGTTCCCTCGGACAGGGACAAGAGACCCAGTACTTC. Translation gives CASSSLGQGQETQYF.

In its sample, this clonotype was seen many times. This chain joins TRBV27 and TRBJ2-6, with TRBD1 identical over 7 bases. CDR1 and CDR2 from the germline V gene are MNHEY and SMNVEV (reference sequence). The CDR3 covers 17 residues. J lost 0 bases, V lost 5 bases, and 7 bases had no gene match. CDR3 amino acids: CASSLGTAVSGANVLTF. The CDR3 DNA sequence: TGTGCCAGCAGTCTCGGGACAGCCGTCTCTGGGGCCAACGTCCTGACTTTC.

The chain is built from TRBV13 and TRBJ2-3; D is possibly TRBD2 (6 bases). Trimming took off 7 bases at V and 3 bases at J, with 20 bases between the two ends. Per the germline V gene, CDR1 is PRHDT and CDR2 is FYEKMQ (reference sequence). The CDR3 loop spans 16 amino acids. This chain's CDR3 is CASTQIGARETDTQYF. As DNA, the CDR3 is TGTGCCAGCACCCAAATAGGGGCCCGGGAGACAGATACGCAGTATTTT.

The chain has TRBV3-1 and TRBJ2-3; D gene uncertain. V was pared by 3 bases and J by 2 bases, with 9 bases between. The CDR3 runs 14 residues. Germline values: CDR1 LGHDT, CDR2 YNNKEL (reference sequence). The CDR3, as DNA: TGTGCCAGCAGCCATCCCTCGAACACAGATACGCAGTATTTT. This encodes CASSHPSNTDTQYF.